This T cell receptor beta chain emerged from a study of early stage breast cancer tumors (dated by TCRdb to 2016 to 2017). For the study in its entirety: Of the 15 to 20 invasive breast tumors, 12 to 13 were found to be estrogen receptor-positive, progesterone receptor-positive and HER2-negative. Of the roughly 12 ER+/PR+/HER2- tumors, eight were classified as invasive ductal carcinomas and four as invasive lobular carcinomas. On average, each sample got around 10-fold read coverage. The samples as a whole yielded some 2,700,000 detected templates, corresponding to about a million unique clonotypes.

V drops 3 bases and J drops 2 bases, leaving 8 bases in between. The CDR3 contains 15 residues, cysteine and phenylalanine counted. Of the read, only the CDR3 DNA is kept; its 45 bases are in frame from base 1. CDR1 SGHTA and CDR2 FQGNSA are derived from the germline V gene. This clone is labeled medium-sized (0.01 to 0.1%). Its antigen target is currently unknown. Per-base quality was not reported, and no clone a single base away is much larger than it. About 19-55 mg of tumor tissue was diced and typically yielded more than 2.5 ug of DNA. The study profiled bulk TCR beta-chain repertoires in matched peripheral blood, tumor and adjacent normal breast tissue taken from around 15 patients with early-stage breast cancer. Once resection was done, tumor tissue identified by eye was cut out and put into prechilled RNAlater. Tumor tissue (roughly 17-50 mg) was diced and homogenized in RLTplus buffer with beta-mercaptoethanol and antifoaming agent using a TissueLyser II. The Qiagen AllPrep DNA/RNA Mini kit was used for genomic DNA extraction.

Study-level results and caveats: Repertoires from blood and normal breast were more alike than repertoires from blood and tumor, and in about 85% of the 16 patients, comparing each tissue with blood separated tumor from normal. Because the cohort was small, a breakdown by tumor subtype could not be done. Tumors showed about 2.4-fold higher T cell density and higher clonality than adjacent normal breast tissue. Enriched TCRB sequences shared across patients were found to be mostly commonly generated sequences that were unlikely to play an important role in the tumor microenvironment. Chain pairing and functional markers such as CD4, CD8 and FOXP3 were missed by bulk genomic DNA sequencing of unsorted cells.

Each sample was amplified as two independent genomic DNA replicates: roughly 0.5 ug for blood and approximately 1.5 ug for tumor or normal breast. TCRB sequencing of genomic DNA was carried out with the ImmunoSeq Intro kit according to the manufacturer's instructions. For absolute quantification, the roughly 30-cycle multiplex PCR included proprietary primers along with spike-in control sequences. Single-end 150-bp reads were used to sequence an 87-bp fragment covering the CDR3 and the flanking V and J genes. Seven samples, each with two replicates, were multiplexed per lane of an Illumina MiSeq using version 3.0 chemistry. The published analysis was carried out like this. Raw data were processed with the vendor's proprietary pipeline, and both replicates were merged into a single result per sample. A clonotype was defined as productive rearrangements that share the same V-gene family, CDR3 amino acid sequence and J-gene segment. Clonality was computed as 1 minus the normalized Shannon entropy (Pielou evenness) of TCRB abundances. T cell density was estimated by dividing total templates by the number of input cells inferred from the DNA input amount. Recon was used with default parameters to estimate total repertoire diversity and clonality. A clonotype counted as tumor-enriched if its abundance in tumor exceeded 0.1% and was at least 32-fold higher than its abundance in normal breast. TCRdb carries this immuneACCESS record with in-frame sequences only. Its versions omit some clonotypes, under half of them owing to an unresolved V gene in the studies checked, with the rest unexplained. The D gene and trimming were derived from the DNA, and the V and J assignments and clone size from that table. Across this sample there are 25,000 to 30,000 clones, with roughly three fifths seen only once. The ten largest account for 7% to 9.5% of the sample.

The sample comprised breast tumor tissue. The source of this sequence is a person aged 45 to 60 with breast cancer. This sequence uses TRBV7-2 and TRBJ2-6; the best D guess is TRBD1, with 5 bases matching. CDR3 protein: CASSFRTPGANVLTF. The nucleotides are TGTGCCAGCAGCTTCCGGACACCTGGGGCCAACGTCCTGACTTTC.